The T cell receptor beta chain under discussion was sequenced for a study of T cells after yellow fever vaccination. Study in general: Fractions of limited cellularity were prepared by means of SMART-Seq v4 Ultra Low Input.

This clonotype was seen only a few times. The antigen remains unidentified. A 5'RACE template-switching step, the method used to make TCR cDNA, added a universal primer site and UMIs. TCRdb re-called the 5' RACE reads with MiXCR, one entry per CDR3 protein. The table has hundreds of thousands of distinct CDR3 sequences, 13% seen once; the top ten hold about an eighth. Study-level points and caveats: The study re-detected most primary-vaccination clones after the booster (approximately 96% CD4, 88% CD8). It was the secondary response that reached its peak faster, day 5 versus 15, but it was weaker.

Germline CDR1 reads SEHNR; CDR2 reads FQNEAQ (reference sequence). The CDR3 spans 15 residues. V lost 1 base, J lost 8 bases, and 6 bases stayed unmatched. Sample: PBMCs, taken on the day of the yellow fever booster vaccination. The clonotype originates from a man in his thirties or forties who received the YFV17D yellow fever vaccine. The chain carries TRBV7-9 and TRBJ2-3; 10 bases fit TRBD2. In DNA, the CDR3 is TGTGCCAGCAGCTTAGATCGGCTAGCGGGAGTTACGCAGTATTTT. Amino acid sequence: CASSLDRLAGVTQYF.